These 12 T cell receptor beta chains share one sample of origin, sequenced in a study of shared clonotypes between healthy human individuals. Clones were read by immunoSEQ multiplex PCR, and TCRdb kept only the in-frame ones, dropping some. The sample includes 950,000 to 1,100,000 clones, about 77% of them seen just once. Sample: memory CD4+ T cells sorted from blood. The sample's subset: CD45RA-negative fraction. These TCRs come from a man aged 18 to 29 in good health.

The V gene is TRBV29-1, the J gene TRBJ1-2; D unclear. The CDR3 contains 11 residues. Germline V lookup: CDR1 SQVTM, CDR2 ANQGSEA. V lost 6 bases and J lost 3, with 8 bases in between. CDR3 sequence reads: CSVLTHYGYTF. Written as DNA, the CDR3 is TGCAGCGTCCTGACGCACTATGGCTACACCTTC.

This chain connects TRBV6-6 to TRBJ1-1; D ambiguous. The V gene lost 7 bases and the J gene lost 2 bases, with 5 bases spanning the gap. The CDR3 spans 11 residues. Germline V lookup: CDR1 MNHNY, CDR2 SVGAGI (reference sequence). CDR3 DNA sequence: TGTGCCAGCACCTCTAACACTGAAGCTTTCTTT. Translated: CASTSNTEAFF.

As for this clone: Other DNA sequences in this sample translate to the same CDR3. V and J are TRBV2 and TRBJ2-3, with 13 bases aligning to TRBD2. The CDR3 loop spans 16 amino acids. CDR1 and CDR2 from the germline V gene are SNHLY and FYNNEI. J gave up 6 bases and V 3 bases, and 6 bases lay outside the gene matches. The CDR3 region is CASSETSGRSTDTQYF. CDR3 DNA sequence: TGTGCCAGCAGTGAGACTAGCGGGAGGAGTACGGATACGCAGTATTTT.

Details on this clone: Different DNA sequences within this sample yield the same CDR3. CDR3 nucleotide sequence: TGCGCCAGCAGTGAGACGGGGGGCGACAATGAGCAGTTCTTC. Protein: CASSETGGDNEQFF. The chain is built from TRBV10-1 and TRBJ2-1; D is perhaps TRBD2 (7 bases). CDR1 and CDR2 (germline): WNHNN, SYGVQD (reference sequence). V was pared by 2 bases and J by 5 bases, with 10 bases between. The CDR3 spans 14 residues.

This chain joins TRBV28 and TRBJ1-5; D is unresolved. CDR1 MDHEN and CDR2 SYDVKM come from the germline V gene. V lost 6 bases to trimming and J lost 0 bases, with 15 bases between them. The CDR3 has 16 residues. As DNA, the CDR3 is TGTGCCAGCAGACCCCCCAGCGGCAGTAGCAATCAGCCCCAGCATTTT. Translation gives CASRPPSGSSNQPQHF.

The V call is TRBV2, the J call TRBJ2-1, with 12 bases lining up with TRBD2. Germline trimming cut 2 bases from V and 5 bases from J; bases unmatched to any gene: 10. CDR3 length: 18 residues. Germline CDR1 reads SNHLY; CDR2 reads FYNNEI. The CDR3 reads CASSERPSGGARHNEQFF. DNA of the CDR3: TGTGCCAGCAGTGAACGGCCTAGCGGGGGGGCAAGGCACAATGAGCAGTTCTTC.

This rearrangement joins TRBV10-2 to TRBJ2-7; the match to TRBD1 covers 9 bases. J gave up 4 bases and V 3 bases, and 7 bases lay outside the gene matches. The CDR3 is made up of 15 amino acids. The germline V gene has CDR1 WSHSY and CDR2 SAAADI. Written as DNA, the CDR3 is TGCGCCAGCAGTGACAGGGACAGGGCTGTGTACGAGCAGTACTTC. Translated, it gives CASSDRDRAVYEQYF.

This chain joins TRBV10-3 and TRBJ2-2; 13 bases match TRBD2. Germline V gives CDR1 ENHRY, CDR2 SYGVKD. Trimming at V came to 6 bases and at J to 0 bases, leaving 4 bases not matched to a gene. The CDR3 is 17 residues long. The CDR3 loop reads CAIRGTSGTSNTGELFF. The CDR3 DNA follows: TGTGCCATCAGGGGGACTAGCGGGACCTCGAACACCGGGGAGCTGTTTTTT.

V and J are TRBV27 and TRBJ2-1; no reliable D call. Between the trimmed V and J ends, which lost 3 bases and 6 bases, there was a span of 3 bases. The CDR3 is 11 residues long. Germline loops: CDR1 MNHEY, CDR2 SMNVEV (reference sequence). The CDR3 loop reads CASSFLNEQFF. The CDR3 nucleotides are TGTGCCAGCAGTTTCCTCAATGAGCAGTTCTTC.

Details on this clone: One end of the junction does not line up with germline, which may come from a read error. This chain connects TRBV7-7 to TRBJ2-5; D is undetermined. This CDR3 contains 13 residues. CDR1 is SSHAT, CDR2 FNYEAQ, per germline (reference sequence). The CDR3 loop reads CASSLSTRETQYF. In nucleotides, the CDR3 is TGTGCTAGCAGCTTATCGACGCGGGAGACCCAGTACTTC.

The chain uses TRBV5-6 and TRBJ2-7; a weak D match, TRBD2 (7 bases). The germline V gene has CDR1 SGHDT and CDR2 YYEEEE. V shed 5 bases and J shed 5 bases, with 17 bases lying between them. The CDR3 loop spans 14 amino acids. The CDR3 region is CASRGGGAFNEQYF. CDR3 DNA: TGTGCCAGCAGAGGGGGGGGCGCTTTTAACGAGCAGTACTTC.

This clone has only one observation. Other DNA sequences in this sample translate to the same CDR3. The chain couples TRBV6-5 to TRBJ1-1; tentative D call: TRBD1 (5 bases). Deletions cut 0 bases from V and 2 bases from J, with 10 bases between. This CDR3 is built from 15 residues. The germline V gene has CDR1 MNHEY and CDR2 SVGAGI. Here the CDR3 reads CASSYSREGNTEAFF. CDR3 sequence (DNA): TGTGCCAGCAGTTACTCCAGGGAGGGAAACACTGAAGCTTTCTTT.